Below, 10 T cell receptor beta chains from the same sample are listed, as sequenced in a study of cytotoxic CD8 clonotypes in ibrutinib-treated CLL. Profiling relied on immunoSEQ multiplex PCR, and the TCRdb table lists in-frame clones only, not all of them. The sample includes fewer than 400,000 clones, 60% to 80% of them seen just once. The sample here was PBMCs, taken after 36 months of ibrutinib treatment. Receptor source: a human donor with chronic lymphocytic leukemia.

This sequence joins TRBV27 and TRBJ2-7, with D hard to call. The CDR3 covers 14 residues. V was shortened by 4 bases and J by 0 bases, with 10 bases between the two germline ends. Looked up from germline, CDR1 is MNHEY and CDR2 is SMNVEV (reference sequence). CDR3 amino acids: CASSSQLGSYEQYF. CDR3 bases: TGTGCCAGCAGTTCCCAGCTAGGCTCCTACGAGCAGTACTTC.

The chain links TRBV5-1 to TRBJ2-7; 15 nucleotides align to TRBD2. CDR3 size: 17 residues. Germline-derived CDR1 and CDR2 are SGHRS and YFSETQ. V was clipped by 0 bases and J by 2 bases; unmatched bases: 3. In DNA form, the CDR3 reads TGCGCCAGCAGCTTGGAGGGACTAGCGGGGGGACCCTACGAGCAGTACTTC. It is translated as CASSLEGLAGGPYEQYF.

A few counts support this clone. The gene calls are TRBV5-4 and TRBJ2-7, with TRBD2 identical over 7 bases. This CDR3 is 15 amino acids long. The J segment lost 5 bases and the V segment lost 0 bases, leaving 8 bases of the junction unmatched. Germline CDR1 SGHNT, CDR2 YYREEE (reference sequence). CDR3 in amino acids: CASSLAGAGVDEQYF. DNA of the CDR3: TGTGCCAGCAGCTTGGCCGGGGCGGGGGTCGACGAGCAGTACTTC.

The chain links TRBV2 to TRBJ2-7; TRBD1 aligns across 9 bases. The V and J ends lost 6 bases and 7 bases, in that order; junction bases with no gene match: 4. The germline V gene has CDR1 SNHLY and CDR2 FYNNEI. CDR3 size: 12 residues. This CDR3 is CASRDRGIEQYF. In DNA, the CDR3 is TGTGCCAGCAGGGACAGGGGTATTGAGCAGTACTTC.

The V and J genes are TRBV5-4 and TRBJ2-1; 9 bases align to TRBD2. The CDR3 consists of 16 residues. Germline V gene sequence: CDR1 SGHNT, CDR2 YYREEE (reference sequence). Trimming removed 2 bases from V and 4 bases from J; junction bases left unmatched: 7. The CDR3 DNA sequence: TGTGCCAGCAGCTTTCGTGCGGGAGGGCCGTACAATGAGCAGTTCTTC. Amino acids: CASSFRAGGPYNEQFF. The complete variable domain, with remaining parts taken from reference TRBV5-4 and TRBJ2-1, reads ETGVTQSPTHLIKTRGQQVTLRCSSQSGHNTVSWYQQALGQGPQFIFQYYREEENGRGNFPPRFSGLQFPNYSSELNVNALELDDSALYLCASSFRAGGPYNEQFFGPGTRLTVL.

The gene calls are TRBV7-3 and TRBJ2-3; maybe TRBD2 (6 bases). The V gene's germline CDR1 is SGHTA and CDR2 FQGTGA. V was trimmed by 3 bases and J by 3 bases, leaving 10 bases between them. The CDR3 is made up of 14 amino acids. Written as DNA, the CDR3 is TGTGCCAGCAGCTTCGCGGGAAGGACAGATACGCAGTATTTT. It yields the protein CASSFAGRTDTQYF.

The chain employs TRBV2 and TRBJ1-5, with a tentative D call TRBD1 (5 bases). CDR3 length equals 17 residues. Looked up from germline, CDR1 is SNHLY and CDR2 is FYNNEI. The V end lost 5 bases, the J end lost 3 bases, and 20 bases lay between the germline ends. DNA of the CDR3: TGTGCCAGCAGTCCTCCGGGACTGAGGACTAACAATCAGCCCCAGCATTTT. This gives the protein CASSPPGLRTNNQPQHF.

This clone was observed once. V usage is TRBV11-2 and J usage is TRBJ2-1; TRBD2 is a possible D gene (6 bases). The germline gives CDR1 SGHAT, CDR2 FQNNGV. V dropped 3 bases and J dropped 6 bases, with 15 bases sitting between them. The length of the CDR3 is 15 residues. CDR3 loop: CASSLSGPNSNEQFF. The CDR3, as DNA: TGTGCCAGCAGCTTGAGCGGGCCCAATTCCAATGAGCAGTTCTTC.

The genes are TRBV5-1 and TRBJ2-5; D call uncertain. The V gene lost 3 bases and the J gene lost 5 bases, with 8 bases spanning the gap. Germline CDR1 and CDR2: SGHRS and YFSETQ. The CDR3 is 12 amino acids. The CDR3 region is CASSSNAETQYF. CDR3 in DNA: TGCGCCAGCAGCTCCAACGCCGAGACCCAGTACTTC.

This clone was seen more than once but under ten times. The V call is TRBV19, the J call TRBJ2-2; TRBD1 matches at 12 bases. There are 15 residues in the CDR3. V dropped 9 bases and J dropped 5; count of bases not matched to a gene: 7. CDR1 and CDR2 (germline): LNHDA, SQIVND (reference sequence). CDR3 sequence: CASRDRGRWTGELFF. CDR3 nucleotides: TGTGCCAGCCGGGACAGGGGGCGGTGGACCGGGGAGCTGTTTTTT.